A single sample is the source of the 22 T cell receptor beta chains below, sequenced in a study of T cell responses to AZD1222 COVID-19 vaccine. The data were produced by immunoSEQ multiplex PCR, yet TCRdb's version contains in-frame clones alone and is incomplete. The data hold 120,000 or so clones, with 92% observed a single time. Sequenced material: peripheral blood, taken on day 0 of AZD1222 vaccination. Source of these receptors: an adult in good health.

J is TRBJ1-5 and V is TRBV18; D perhaps matches TRBD1 (5 bases). The V end lost 1 base, the J end lost 7 bases, and 14 bases lay between the germline ends. This CDR3 has 15 residues. Germline-derived CDR1 and CDR2 are KGHSH and LQKENI. The CDR3 DNA reads as TGTGCCAGCTCACCACAGGGGTCTTTTGACCAGCCCCAGCATTTT. Translating it yields CASSPQGSFDQPQHF.

The chain combines TRBV9 with TRBJ1-2; D remains ambiguous. This CDR3 region has 12 residues. V was shortened by 4 bases and J by 4 bases, with 8 bases between the two germline ends. From germline, CDR1 is SGDLS and CDR2 YYNGEE. The CDR3 DNA reads TGTGCCAGCAGCTTTCACAGCTATGGCTACACCTTC. Translating it yields CASSFHSYGYTF.

The V call is TRBV19, the J call TRBJ2-7; D is unresolved. The length of the CDR3 is 14 residues. From germline, CDR1 is LNHDA and CDR2 SQIVND (reference sequence). V shed 5 bases and J shed 3 bases, with 14 bases lying between them. Here the CDR3 DNA reads TGTGCCAGTAGTCCCTACGGTAATCACTACGAGCAGTACTTC. The encoded protein is CASSPYGNHYEQYF.

The gene calls are TRBV5-1 and TRBJ1-4; TRBD1 agrees at 9 bases. Germline lookup yields CDR1 SGHRS and CDR2 YFSETQ. The CDR3 runs to 14 residues. V was pared by 4 bases and J by 6 bases, with 4 bases of the junction left unmatched. The CDR3 loop reads CASSRGQGHEKLFF. The CDR3 DNA follows: TGCGCCAGCAGCCGGGGACAGGGACATGAAAAACTGTTTTTT.

This rearrangement joins TRBV19 to TRBJ1-3, with D perhaps TRBD1 (6 bases). Looked up from germline, CDR1 is LNHDA and CDR2 is SQIVND (reference sequence). This CDR3 comprises 14 residues. V lost 4 bases to trimming and J lost 0 bases, with 7 bases between them. CDR3 sequence (DNA): TGTGCCAGTAGTAGGACAGACTCTGGAAACACCATATATTTT. This sequence encodes CASSRTDSGNTIYF.

This clone was recorded once. This chain joins TRBV7-2 and TRBJ1-5; D is perhaps TRBD1 (5 bases). V was shortened by 1 base and J by 10 bases, with 11 bases between the two germline ends. This CDR3 has 13 residues. The germline V gene has CDR1 SGHTA and CDR2 FQGNSA. CDR3 amino acids: CASSLEGRGPQHF. The DNA of the CDR3 is TGTGCCAGCAGCTTAGAGGGACGGGGACCCCAGCATTTT.

The CDR3 DNA sequence: TGTGCCAGCAGCCCCGGACTGCTAGCTAACTATGGCTACACCTTC. Translating it yields CASSPGLLANYGYTF. This chain connects TRBV5-6 to TRBJ1-2; D not resolved. Looked up from germline, CDR1 is SGHDT and CDR2 is YYEEEE. V gave up 4 bases and J gave up 0 bases, with 13 bases separating them. The CDR3 covers 15 residues. Full variable domain (outside the CDR3, taken from reference TRBV5-6 and TRBJ1-2): DAGVTQSPTHLIKTRGQQVTLRCSPKSGHDTVSWYQQALGQGPQFIFQYYEEEERQRGNFPDRFSGHQFPNYSSELNVNALLLGDSALYLCASSPGLLANYGYTFGSGTRLTVV.

The chain couples TRBV9 to TRBJ1-6; D call uncertain. The CDR3 totals 13 residues. V was shortened by 4 bases and J by 9 bases, with 11 bases between the two germline ends. Per the germline V gene, CDR1 is SGDLS and CDR2 is YYNGEE. The CDR3 DNA follows: TGTGCCAGCAGCCCCTTCGGCGGTTCACCCCTCCACTTT. This sequence encodes CASSPFGGSPLHF.

The V and J genes are TRBV5-6 and TRBJ1-1; D might be TRBD1 (6 bases). V shed 4 bases and J shed 4 bases, with 14 bases lying between them. The germline gives CDR1 SGHDT, CDR2 YYEEEE. This CDR3 is built from 14 residues. CDR3 region: CASSAQQGITEAFF. The CDR3 nucleotides read TGTGCCAGCAGCGCGCAACAGGGAATCACTGAAGCTTTCTTT.

The rearrangement links TRBV6-1 to TRBJ1-1, with 9 nucleotides matching TRBD1. With V trimmed by 11 bases and J by 5 bases, 21 bases remained unmatched. The CDR3 loop spans 17 amino acids. Germline V CDR1 and CDR2: MNHNS, SASEGT. The CDR3 region has the DNA TGTGCCGAAAGTGAAGAGGGGGACAGGGCGGGGAGGACTGAAGCTTTCTTT. This translates into CAESEEGDRAGRTEAFF.

The chain is built from TRBV7-9 and TRBJ2-3; TRBD1 matches 9 bases. The junction had 4 bases not matched to a gene; V was cut back by 5 bases and J by 4 bases. The CDR3 extends over 14 amino acids. Germline V gene sequence: CDR1 SEHNR, CDR2 FQNEAQ (reference sequence). CDR3 protein: CASSPWTGADTQYF. CDR3 DNA: TGTGCCAGCAGCCCATGGACAGGGGCAGATACGCAGTATTTT.

The gene calls are TRBV10-1 and TRBJ2-4, with D perhaps TRBD1 or TRBD2 (5 bases each). There are 16 residues in the CDR3. V lost 0 bases, J lost 3 bases, and 12 bases lay in between. CDR1 is WNHNN, CDR2 SYGVQD, per germline (reference sequence). The CDR3 loop is CASSESVGTNKNIQYF. DNA for the CDR3: TGCGCCAGCAGTGAGTCCGTCGGGACGAACAAAAACATTCAGTACTTC.

The rearrangement joins TRBV7-3 to TRBJ1-1, with 9 nucleotides matching TRBD1. V lost 6 bases to trimming and J lost 5 bases; unmatched junction nucleotides: 13. The CDR3 extends over 16 amino acids. Germline assignment: CDR1 SGHTA and CDR2 FQGTGA. The chain's CDR3 is CASSLYNRDRATEAFF. CDR3 sequence (DNA): TGTGCCAGCAGTTTATATAACCGGGACAGGGCAACTGAAGCTTTCTTT.

The V call is TRBV9, the J call TRBJ2-1; 7 nucleotides align to TRBD1. The V gene's germline CDR1 is SGDLS and CDR2 YYNGEE. CDR3 size: 16 residues. With V trimmed by 4 bases and J by 0 bases, 7 bases remained unmatched. DNA for the CDR3: TGTGCCAGCAGCCGCCAGGGGGACACCTCCTACAATGAGCAGTTCTTC. Protein: CASSRQGDTSYNEQFF.

This clone occurred a few times. The sample contains more than one DNA sequence encoding this CDR3. The chain has TRBV12-3 or TRBV12-4 and TRBJ1-1; no clear D gene. CDR3 length: 12 residues. Trimming took off 3 bases at V and 0 bases at J, with 2 bases between the two ends. The CDR3 is CASSFVNTEAFF. The CDR3 nucleotides are TGTGCCAGCAGTTTCGTGAACACTGAAGCTTTCTTT.

The J gene is TRBJ1-4, the V gene TRBV6-5; D possibly corresponds to TRBD1 (6 bases). V was pared by 11 bases and J by 0 bases, with 13 bases between. Germline V gives CDR1 MNHEY, CDR2 SVGAGI. This CDR3 is built from 14 residues. CDR3 DNA sequence: TGTGCCGGAGCACAGGGTGCAACTAATGAAAAACTGTTTTTT. It yields the protein CAGAQGATNEKLFF.

This chain joins TRBV28 and TRBJ2-3, with 7 bases that match TRBD2. CDR1 and CDR2 (germline): MDHEN, SYDVKM. This CDR3 spans 13 amino acids. The V gene end was trimmed by 7 bases and the J gene end by 6 bases; junction bases not matched to a gene: 7. CDR3 sequence (DNA): TGTGCCAGCATCTCGGGGGGTCGGGATACGCAGTATTTT. It translates to CASISGGRDTQYF.

The chain links TRBV5-4 to TRBJ2-4, with 8 bases fitting TRBD1. Germline CDR1 reads SGHNT; CDR2 reads YYREEE (reference sequence). The CDR3 covers 17 residues. V dropped 4 bases and J dropped 0; count of bases not matched to a gene: 9. The CDR3 bases are TGTGCCAGCAGCCCCCGGACAGGGCCCTTAGCCAAAAACATTCAGTACTTC. Amino acids: CASSPRTGPLAKNIQYF.

The V and J genes are TRBV27 and TRBJ1-2; 7 bases fit TRBD1. Germline CDR1 and CDR2: MNHEY and SMNVEV (reference sequence). The CDR3 loop spans 14 amino acids. The J segment lost 5 bases and the V segment lost 6 bases, leaving 9 bases of the junction unmatched. CDR3 sequence: CASSPRGLGYGYTF. DNA for the CDR3: TGTGCCAGCAGCCCGAGGGGGCTGGGGTATGGCTACACCTTC.

V and J are TRBV19 and TRBJ2-4, with a possible D match to TRBD2 (6 bases). The germline V gene encodes CDR1 LNHDA and CDR2 SQIVND (reference sequence). The CDR3 consists of 16 residues. Between the trimmed V and J ends, which lost 6 bases and 0 bases, there was a span of 15 bases. CDR3: CASSPLGGAAKNIQYF. The CDR3 DNA follows: TGTGCCAGTAGCCCCCTGGGGGGTGCAGCCAAAAACATTCAGTACTTC.

This clone was counted a single time. The rearrangement links TRBV4-1 to TRBJ1-4; D remains unclear. CDR1 is MGHRA and CDR2 is YSYEKL in the germline V gene. The CDR3 extends over 18 amino acids. Trimming pared 1 base from V and 0 bases from J, leaving 15 bases between. The CDR3 loop reads CASSQGLRRPATNEKLFF. The CDR3 coding sequence is TGCGCCAGCAGCCAAGGTCTCAGACGTCCAGCAACTAATGAAAAACTGTTTTTT.

This chain joins TRBV19 and TRBJ1-2, with 12 bases lining up with TRBD1. J lost 1 base, V lost 7 bases, and 10 bases had no gene match. Germline lookup yields CDR1 LNHDA and CDR2 SQIVND (reference sequence). The CDR3 runs 17 residues. For the CDR3, the DNA is TGTGCCAGTACCAGCCGGGACAGGGGGCGAGGTAACTATGGCTACACCTTC. The encoded protein is CASTSRDRGRGNYGYTF.